The rows below give T cell receptor beta chains drawn from one sample of a study of blood T cell repertoires in COVID-19. Profiling relied on immunoSEQ multiplex PCR, and the TCRdb table lists in-frame clones only, not all of them. The table has under 200,000 clones, 90% seen once. Source material: peripheral blood. These receptors were obtained from a man over 45 with acute or convalescent COVID-19. Both conserved end residues are trimmed from each CDR3. D genes are given only for firm matches.

j_call,cdr3_length,d_call,v_call,cdr3_aa
TRBJ1-1,12,NA,TRBV2,ASRGRGMNTEAF
TRBJ1-2,11,NA,TRBV12-3/TRBV12-4,ASIISRGYGYT
TRBJ1-1,11,TRBD1,TRBV28,ASIRQGRTEAF
TRBJ1-5,14,TRBD1,TRBV7-4,ASTHRDRASNQPQH
TRBJ1-2,11,NA,TRBV18,ASSGDTNYGYT
TRBJ2-2,12,TRBD1,TRBV6-2/TRBV6-3,ASSRTGYTGELF
TRBJ2-1,11,TRBD2,TRBV28,ASTLGLAGAPV
TRBJ2-2,13,NA,TRBV6-6,ASSQQTANTGELF
TRBJ2-3,13,NA,TRBV6-2/TRBV6-3,ASSYTSGDTDTQY
TRBJ1-1,13,NA,TRBV7-6,ASKRVRGANTEAF
TRBJ2-7,11,TRBD2,TRBV29-1,SVDTSGSVEQY